The 29 T cell receptor beta chains in this list originate from one sample, sequenced in a study of T-cell reconstitution after alpha-beta-depleted transplantation in children. Preparing the TCRbeta library involved the use of unique molecular identifiers. TCRdb called the PCR reads again in MiXCR, with one record for every CDR3 protein. The data show some 78,000 distinct CDR3 sequences, with about 14% seen just once and 25% to 35% held by the top ten. Source: PBMCs, mostly from graft donor cells, taken 180 days after TCRalphabeta/CD19-depleted stem cell transplant. The receptors originated from a male patient under 10 years old who had a stem cell transplant for acute lymphoblastic leukemia, so the T cells may come from the graft donor.

Judged by abundance, this clonotype is medium-sized (0.01 to 0.1%). The J gene is TRBJ2-1, the V gene TRBV7-6; 12 positions agree with TRBD2. Germline values: CDR1 SGHVS, CDR2 FNYEAQ. This CDR3 is built from 20 residues. The J segment lost 5 bases and the V segment lost 0 bases, leaving 14 bases of the junction unmatched. The CDR3 reads CASSLAGGGLAGRPNNEQFF. The CDR3 nucleotides read TGTGCCAGCAGCTTAGCCGGAGGTGGACTAGCGGGAAGACCGAACAATGAGCAGTTCTTC. Drawing the rest from reference TRBV7-6 and TRBJ2-1, the complete variable domain is GAGVSQSPRYKVTKRGQDVALRCDPISGHVSLYWYRQALGQGPEFLTYFNYEAQQDKSGLPNDRFSAERPEGSISTLTIQRTEQRDSAMYRCASSLAGGGLAGRPNNEQFFGPGTRLTVL.

This clonotype came up a few times. The CDR3 bases are TGTGCCAGCAGTTTAGTCGGGACCGGGCGATATTGGAATTCACCCCTCCACTTT. It translates to CASSLVGTGRYWNSPLHF. V and J are TRBV27 and TRBJ1-6; a possible D gene is TRBD1 (5 bases). Germline assignment: CDR1 MNHEY and CDR2 SMNVEV (reference sequence). The CDR3 extends over 18 amino acids. The ends were cut back, 2 bases at V and 7 bases at J, with 21 bases in the middle.

This clonotype has a count of ten or more. V gene TRBV5-1 combines with J gene TRBJ2-3; D gene unclear. Trimming stripped 4 bases from V and 2 bases from J, with 17 bases between. CDR1 SGHRS and CDR2 YFSETQ come from the germline V gene. This CDR3 has 16 amino acids. CDR3 region: CASSPRLEVLTDTQYF. CDR3 sequence (DNA): TGCGCCAGCAGCCCCCGGCTAGAGGTTCTCACAGATACGCAGTATTTT.

This chain links TRBV11-1 with TRBJ2-3, with 10 nucleotides matching TRBD1. Germline V lookup: CDR1 SGHAT, CDR2 FQDESV (reference sequence). This CDR3 has 18 amino acids. After removal of 0 bases from V and 1 base from J, the junction contained 7 bases not matched to a gene. The CDR3 reads CASSLAKIDRGRTDTQYF. The CDR3 region has the DNA TGTGCCAGCAGCTTAGCGAAGATAGACAGGGGGCGCACAGATACGCAGTATTTT.

In its sample, this clonotype was seen a few times. The chain couples TRBV7-9 to TRBJ2-7; 9 bases line up with TRBD1. CDR3 size: 14 residues. Germline V gives CDR1 SEHNR, CDR2 FQNEAQ (reference sequence). With V trimmed by 5 bases and J by 2 bases, 4 bases remained unmatched. The CDR3 here is CASSHRDRAYEQYF. In DNA form, the CDR3 reads TGTGCCAGCAGCCACCGGGACAGGGCCTACGAGCAGTACTTC.

This clonotype was observed a handful of times. V is TRBV5-1 and J is TRBJ2-6; possibly TRBD1 for D (6 bases). Trimming cost V 7 bases and J 2 bases, with 10 bases left between them. Germline values: CDR1 SGHRS, CDR2 YFSETQ. This CDR3 spans 14 amino acids. The CDR3 loop reads CASLGGPGANVLTF. CDR3 nucleotides: TGCGCCAGCTTAGGGGGTCCTGGGGCCAACGTCCTGACTTTC. Full variable domain (rest looked up from reference TRBV5-1 and TRBJ2-6): KAGVTQTPRYLIKTRGQQVTLSCSPISGHRSVSWYQQTPGQGLQFLFEYFSETQRNKGNFPGRFSGRQFSNSRSEMNVSTLELGDSALYLCASLGGPGANVLTFGAGSRLTVL.

The V call is TRBV2, the J call TRBJ1-1; no reliable D call. CDR1 and CDR2 from the germline V gene are SNHLY and FYNNEI. CDR3 length: 13 residues. Trimming left V 6 bases short and J 4 bases short, with 12 bases between. The CDR3 spells CASRSWVGTEAFF. The CDR3 DNA is TGTGCCAGCAGATCCTGGGTAGGCACTGAAGCTTTCTTT. Based on the CDR3 plus reference TRBV2 and TRBJ1-1, the full variable domain is EPEVTQTPSHQVTQMGQEVILRCVPISNHLYFYWYRQILGQKVEFLVSFYNNEISEKSEIFDDQFSVERPDGSNFTLKIRSTKLEDSAMYFCASRSWVGTEAFFGQGTRLTVV.

The rearrangement uses TRBV20-1 and TRBJ2-1, with 8 bases fitting TRBD2. V trimming: 3 bases; J trimming: 9 bases; junction bases outside the gene matches: 4. CDR3 size: 12 residues. The germline V gene has CDR1 DFQATT and CDR2 SNEGSKA (reference sequence). The CDR3 DNA reads as TGCAGTGCTAGCGGGAGGGCCGGTGAGCAGTTCTTC. Translated, it gives CSASGRAGEQFF.

The J gene is TRBJ2-4, the V gene TRBV25-1; 11 bases match TRBD1. CDR3 length: 20 residues. Germline CDR1 reads MGHDK; CDR2 reads SYGVNS. V shed 0 bases and J 3 bases; nucleotides not matched to a gene: 13. The CDR3 bases are TGTGCCAGCAGTGAATATATTCAGGACAGGGGGCGTATAGGCAAAAACATTCAGTACTTC. This translates into CASSEYIQDRGRIGKNIQYF.

In DNA form, the CDR3 reads TGCAGTGCTAGAGAGGTGGGGGGAGCTTTCTTT. Translation: CSAREVGGAFF. The chain couples TRBV20-1 to TRBJ1-1, with D possibly TRBD1 on 5 matching bases. CDR1 and CDR2 from the germline V gene are DFQATT and SNEGSKA (reference sequence). The length of the CDR3 is 11 residues. V lost 0 bases to trimming and J lost 10 bases, with 9 bases between them.

The rearrangement uses TRBV29-1 and TRBJ1-1; D uncertain. This CDR3 is 17 amino acids long. Per germline, CDR1 SQVTM and CDR2 ANQGSEA. V gave up 3 bases and J gave up 0 bases, with 20 bases separating them. In DNA, the CDR3 is TGCAGCGTTGAGATAAAAGTAGCCTTAGGAGTGAACACTGAAGCTTTCTTT. Amino acid sequence: CSVEIKVALGVNTEAFF.

CDR3 loop: CASSTRTGVGQETQYF. The CDR3 DNA reads TGTGCCAGCAGTACCCGGACAGGGGTGGGTCAGGAGACCCAGTACTTC. The chain combines TRBV12-3 or TRBV12-4 with TRBJ2-5; 9 bases align to TRBD1. J gave up 5 bases and V 5 bases, and 12 bases lay outside the gene matches. This CDR3 has 16 residues.

The chain recombines TRBV7-2 with TRBJ2-7; D may be TRBD1 (7 bases). Germline values: CDR1 SGHTA, CDR2 FQGNSA. V was cut by 5 bases and J by 1 base, with 15 bases left in between. The CDR3 contains 15 residues. The DNA of the CDR3 is TGTGCCAGCAGCATCTCAGGGGGGAGATCCTACGAGCAGTACTTC. Protein product: CASSISGGRSYEQYF.

This chain uses TRBV20-1 with TRBJ1-1, with D perhaps matching TRBD1 (5 bases). Trimming removed 5 bases from V and 0 bases from J, with 10 bases in between. The CDR3 is 13 residues long. Germline CDR1 and CDR2: DFQATT and SNEGSKA (reference sequence). The CDR3 spells CSAGEGVNTEAFF. The CDR3 DNA is TGCAGTGCTGGGGAAGGGGTGAACACTGAAGCTTTCTTT.

The gene calls are TRBV13 and TRBJ2-5; 7 bases line up with TRBD2. The germline CDR1 and CDR2 sequences are PRHDT and FYEKMQ (reference sequence). J lost 6 bases, V lost 4 bases, and 5 bases had no gene match. The CDR3 runs to 13 residues. CDR3 nucleotides: TGTGCCAGCAGCTCTGGACTAGGAAAGACCCAGTACTTC. As protein: CASSSGLGKTQYF.

This clonotype occurred a few times. The CDR3 sequence: CASSPRPGGIQETQYF. DNA of the CDR3: TGTGCCAGCTCACCACGGCCAGGGGGAATTCAAGAGACCCAGTACTTC. The chain recombines TRBV18 with TRBJ2-5, with 7 bases fitting TRBD1. Per germline, CDR1 KGHSH and CDR2 LQKENI. The CDR3 sequence is 16 residues long. The V segment lost 1 base and the J segment 2 bases; nucleotides outside the gene matches: 7.

At least ten counts were recorded for this clonotype. The gene calls are TRBV12-3 or TRBV12-4 and TRBJ2-2, with 10 nucleotides matching TRBD2. The CDR3 runs to 16 residues. J was trimmed by 4 bases and V by 3 bases; bases with no gene match: 5. CDR3 sequence (DNA): TGTGCCAGCAGTTTCTGGAGCGGGGGGGGCACCGGGGAGCTGTTTTTT. Translated: CASSFWSGGGTGELFF.

The genes are TRBV20-1 and TRBJ2-7, with D maybe TRBD1 (6 bases). The germline V gene has CDR1 DFQATT and CDR2 SNEGSKA (reference sequence). V lost 1 base, J lost 0 bases, and 28 bases lay in between. The CDR3 runs 20 residues. In DNA form, the CDR3 reads TGCAGTGCTAGAGGAATAGTGGAGGACAGTTACTCCAGGAGCTCCTACGAGCAGTACTTC. Protein: CSARGIVEDSYSRSSYEQYF.

This clonotype has only a few counts. The rearrangement joins TRBV5-1 to TRBJ2-3; 7 bases fit TRBD1. The germline gives CDR1 SGHRS, CDR2 YFSETQ. There are 15 residues in the CDR3. The junction had 13 bases not matched to a gene; V was cut back by 2 bases and J by 10 bases. The DNA for the CDR3 is TGCGCCAGCAGCTTCACAGGGGACCCGCTTGGTCCGCAGTATTTT. Translation: CASSFTGDPLGPQYF. The whole variable domain, filled in from reference TRBV5-1 and TRBJ2-3, reads KAGVTQTPRYLIKTRGQQVTLSCSPISGHRSVSWYQQTPGQGLQFLFEYFSETQRNKGNFPGRFSGRQFSNSRSEMNVSTLELGDSALYLCASSFTGDPLGPQYFGPGTRLTVL.

The genes are TRBV20-1 and TRBJ1-6, with D possibly matching TRBD1 (6 bases). This CDR3 spans 15 amino acids. V was trimmed by 3 bases and J by 8 bases, leaving 17 bases between them. Germline V lookup: CDR1 DFQATT, CDR2 SNEGSKA (reference sequence). CDR3 nucleotide sequence: TGCAGTGCTAGGGACGACAGGCAGTATTATTCACCCCTCCACTTT. As protein: CSARDDRQYYSPLHF.

The sample holds a few counts of this clonotype. The gene calls are TRBV2 and TRBJ2-7, with unresolved D. Between the trimmed V and J ends, which lost 7 bases and 0 bases, there was a span of 10 bases. The CDR3 spans 13 residues. CDR1 is SNHLY and CDR2 is FYNNEI in the germline V gene. CDR3 loop: CASTDPPSYEQYF. CDR3 nucleotides: TGTGCCAGCACCGACCCACCCTCCTACGAGCAGTACTTC.

This clonotype was recorded a few times. The rearrangement links TRBV5-1 to TRBJ1-2, with 9 bases identical to TRBD1. Germline lookup yields CDR1 SGHRS and CDR2 YFSETQ. This CDR3 is built from 17 residues. V lost 2 bases to trimming and J lost 3 bases; unmatched junction nucleotides: 11. In nucleotides, the CDR3 is TGCGCCAGCAGCTTCGGGACAGGGTTTACTGGGGACTATGGCTACACCTTC. It codes for CASSFGTGFTGDYGYTF.

This sequence joins TRBV20-1 and TRBJ2-3, with D hard to call. With 3 bases removed from V and 2 bases from J, the gap between germline ends came to 9 bases. CDR3 length equals 13 residues. CDR1 and CDR2 (germline): DFQATT, SNEGSKA (reference sequence). For the CDR3, the DNA is TGCAGTGCTAGTCCGCTCCCCACAGATACGCAGTATTTT. This translates into CSASPLPTDTQYF.

The rearrangement uses TRBV29-1 and TRBJ1-2; 7 positions match TRBD1. Germline trimming cut 3 bases from V and 4 bases from J; bases unmatched to any gene: 8. The CDR3 covers 14 residues. Germline CDR1 reads SQVTM; CDR2 reads ANQGSEA. CDR3 bases: TGCAGCGTTGACCCCTGGGAGGGGGCCTATGGCTACACCTTC. It codes for CSVDPWEGAYGYTF.

The chain is built from TRBV20-1 and TRBJ1-2, with 12 bases identical to TRBD1. Per the germline V gene, CDR1 is DFQATT and CDR2 is SNEGSKA (reference sequence). CDR3 length equals 17 residues. With V trimmed by 5 bases and J by 4 bases, 14 bases remained unmatched. CDR3 sequence reads: CSARAGGQGAVGYGYTF. The CDR3 nucleotides are TGCAGTGCTCGGGCCGGGGGACAGGGGGCAGTAGGCTATGGCTACACCTTC.

Only a few counts were recorded for this clonotype. This chain uses TRBV5-1 with TRBJ1-5; maybe TRBD1 (6 bases). The CDR3 runs to 14 residues. V shed 2 bases and J shed 7 bases, with 13 bases lying between them. Per the germline V gene, CDR1 is SGHRS and CDR2 is YFSETQ. In nucleotides, the CDR3 is TGCGCCAGCAGCTTAGGGGGGCGGAAACAGCCCCAGCATTTT. Translating gives CASSLGGRKQPQHF. Based on the CDR3 plus reference TRBV5-1 and TRBJ1-5, the full variable domain is KAGVTQTPRYLIKTRGQQVTLSCSPISGHRSVSWYQQTPGQGLQFLFEYFSETQRNKGNFPGRFSGRQFSNSRSEMNVSTLELGDSALYLCASSLGGRKQPQHFGDGTRLSIL.

The chain has TRBV7-2 and TRBJ2-5; D is unclear. V dropped 5 bases and J dropped 4 bases, with 14 bases sitting between them. In germline, CDR1 is SGHTA, CDR2 FQGNSA. There are 14 residues in the CDR3. In DNA, the CDR3 is TGTGCCAGCAGCGAGATGGGTCCCCTAGAGACCCAGTACTTC. It translates to CASSEMGPLETQYF.

The gene calls are TRBV28 and TRBJ1-5, with a weak D call TRBD1 (5 bases). This CDR3 has 13 residues. The germline gives CDR1 MDHEN, CDR2 SYDVKM. The V end was cut by 5 bases, the J end by 1 base, with 6 bases between. The CDR3 loop reads CASSRDSNQPQHF. In DNA, the CDR3 is TGTGCCAGCAGTCGGGACAGCAATCAGCCCCAGCATTTT.

This clonotype was seen at least ten times. The chain is built from TRBV28 and TRBJ1-2, with TRBD1 identical over 7 bases. The junction had 13 bases not matched to a gene; V was cut back by 4 bases and J by 2 bases. This CDR3 is built from 17 residues. Germline CDR1 is MDHEN and CDR2 is SYDVKM. DNA for the CDR3: TGTGCCAGCAGTTCTCATTGGTTCATGGGACAGAACTATGGCTACACCTTC. This encodes CASSSHWFMGQNYGYTF.